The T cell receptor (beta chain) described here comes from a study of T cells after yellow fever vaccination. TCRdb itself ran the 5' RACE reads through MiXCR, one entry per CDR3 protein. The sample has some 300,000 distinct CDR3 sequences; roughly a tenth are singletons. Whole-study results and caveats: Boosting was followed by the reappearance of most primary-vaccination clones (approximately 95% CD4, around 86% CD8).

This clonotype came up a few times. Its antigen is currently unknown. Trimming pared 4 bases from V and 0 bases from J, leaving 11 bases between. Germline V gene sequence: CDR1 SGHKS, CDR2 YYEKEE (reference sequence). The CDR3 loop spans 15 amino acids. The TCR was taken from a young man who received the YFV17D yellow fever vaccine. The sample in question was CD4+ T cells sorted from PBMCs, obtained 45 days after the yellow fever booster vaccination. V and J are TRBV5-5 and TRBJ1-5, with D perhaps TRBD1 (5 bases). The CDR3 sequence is CASSLRGYSNQPQHF. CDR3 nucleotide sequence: TGTGCCAGCAGCCTACGGGGGTATAGCAATCAGCCCCAGCATTTT.